The 21 T cell receptor beta chains reported below all come from one sample, sequenced in a study of T cell responses to AZD1222 COVID-19 vaccine. The assay was immunoSEQ multiplex PCR, and TCRdb's table has in-frame clones only and misses some. The sample lists approximately 84,000 clones; roughly nine tenths were seen once. The source was peripheral blood, collected on day 0 of AZD1222 vaccination. These receptor sequences come from an adult in good health.

The rearrangement joins TRBV9 to TRBJ1-1; D perhaps matches TRBD1 (5 bases). CDR1 SGDLS and CDR2 YYNGEE come from the germline V gene. This CDR3 contains 14 residues. Between the trimmed V and J ends, which lost 5 bases and 5 bases, there was a span of 16 bases. DNA of the CDR3: TGTGCCAGCAGTGCCCGGTCGGGGACGACTGAAGCTTTCTTT. The encoded protein is CASSARSGTTEAFF.

On this clone itself: Germline and junction disagree at one end, which may indicate a read error. The rearrangement uses TRBV20-1 and TRBJ1-2; D is unclear. This CDR3 is built from 10 residues. Germline values: CDR1 DFQATT, CDR2 SNEGSKA (reference sequence). The CDR3 DNA follows: TGCAGTGCTAGAGATCGGGCGGATCACTTC. This gives the protein CSARDRADHF.

This clone was seen once. The rearrangement links TRBV12-3 or TRBV12-4 to TRBJ2-1, with TRBD2 as a possible D gene (6 bases). The CDR3 is made up of 13 amino acids. V was trimmed by 2 bases and J by 6 bases, leaving 8 bases between them. The CDR3 DNA is TGTGCCAGCAGTTTACTAGCGATCAATGAGCAGTTCTTC. This gives the protein CASSLLAINEQFF.

This clone was found a few times. One end of the junction varies from germline; a read error may be responsible. This chain links TRBV6-2 or TRBV6-3 with TRBJ2-7; D may be TRBD2 (6 bases). The CDR3 is 15 residues long. Germline V gene data show CDR1 as MNHEY and CDR2 as SVGEGT. CDR3 protein: CASSYSSAGGPHLFF. CDR3 nucleotides: TGTGCCAGCAGTTACTCTAGCGCCGGGGGTCCCCATTTGTTCTTC.

This chain uses TRBV12-5 with TRBJ2-7; unclear D gene. The CDR3 length is 13 residues. CDR1 and CDR2 from the germline V gene are LGHNT and FRNRAP. The V end was cut by 7 bases, the J end by 1 base, with 11 bases between. The CDR3 sequence is CASVSTVSYEQYF. Here the CDR3 DNA reads TGTGCTAGTGTCTCCACGGTTTCCTACGAGCAGTACTTC.

The chain joins TRBV18 to TRBJ2-2, with 10 positions matching TRBD2. The CDR3 is 17 residues long. V dropped 3 bases and J dropped 1; count of bases not matched to a gene: 5. The V gene's germline CDR1 is KGHSH and CDR2 LQKENI. The CDR3 DNA reads TGTGCCAGCTCACCGCCTAGCGGGAGAGAGAACACCGGGGAGCTGTTTTTT. This sequence encodes CASSPPSGRENTGELFF.

This clone was recorded only once. The V gene is TRBV29-1, the J gene TRBJ2-1; 9 bases fit TRBD2. This CDR3 region has 14 residues. The V and J ends lost 4 bases and 2 bases, in that order; junction bases with no gene match: 3. The germline V gene encodes CDR1 SQVTM and CDR2 ANQGSEA. The chain's CDR3 is CSVVGTSTYNEQFF. The DNA for the CDR3 is TGCAGCGTTGTGGGGACTAGCACCTACAATGAGCAGTTCTTC.

The chain recombines TRBV4-2 with TRBJ1-4, with a tentative D call TRBD1 (6 bases). Germline V lookup: CDR1 LGHNA, CDR2 YNFKEQ. The ends were cut back, 4 bases at V and 10 bases at J, with 31 bases in the middle. The length of the CDR3 is 19 residues. CDR3 residues: CASSRTFGQPQDPDGKLFF. The DNA of the CDR3 is TGTGCCAGCAGCCGGACATTCGGACAGCCCCAAGACCCTGACGGAAAACTGTTTTTT.

The V and J genes are TRBV6-5 and TRBJ1-1; D remains ambiguous. The CDR3 length is 14 residues. V shed 7 bases and J shed 5 bases, with 17 bases lying between them. Looked up from germline, CDR1 is MNHEY and CDR2 is SVGAGI. CDR3 in amino acids: CASTFRAGGTEAFF. The CDR3 DNA follows: TGTGCCAGCACGTTTCGGGCAGGTGGGACTGAAGCTTTCTTT.

This clone was observed once. The chain joins TRBV27 to TRBJ1-6, with unresolved D. V lost 5 bases and J 9 bases, leaving 17 bases between the germline ends. Germline assignment: CDR1 MNHEY and CDR2 SMNVEV (reference sequence). CDR3 length equals 15 residues. The CDR3 coding sequence is TGTGCCAGCAGTCTCCGTATGGCAGTCGGTTCACCCCTCCACTTT. This translates into CASSLRMAVGSPLHF.

The chain uses TRBV24-1 and TRBJ2-7; 11 bases are a match to TRBD2. The CDR3 has 19 amino acids. Trimming cost V 3 bases and J 2 bases; bases outside gene matches: 14. Germline V lookup: CDR1 KGHDR, CDR2 SFDVKD. The CDR3 nucleotides read TGTGCCACCAGTGATGGACCTATTATGGGACTAGCGGCTCCCTACGAGCAGTACTTC. Amino acid sequence: CATSDGPIMGLAAPYEQYF.

V and J are TRBV30 and TRBJ2-1; 13 bases align to TRBD2. V was pared by 2 bases and J by 15 bases, with 13 bases of the junction left unmatched. CDR1 is GTSNPN and CDR2 is SVGIG in the germline V gene (reference sequence). The CDR3 spans 15 residues. As DNA, the CDR3 is TGTGCCTGGAGTATTACCGGGACTAGCGGGGCCACGGGGTTCTTC. This translates into CAWSITGTSGATGFF.

This rearrangement joins TRBV2 to TRBJ2-1; 11 nucleotides match TRBD2. CDR3 length: 13 amino acids. Trimming cost V 6 bases and J 7 bases; bases outside gene matches: 2. Germline-derived CDR1 and CDR2 are SNHLY and FYNNEI. The CDR3 is CASRWTSGNEQFF. For the CDR3, the DNA is TGTGCCAGCAGATGGACTAGCGGGAATGAGCAGTTCTTC.

J is TRBJ2-1 and V is TRBV6-4; 11 bases match TRBD2. The ends lost 0 bases at V and 6 bases at J; junction bases unmatched: 1. The CDR3 spans 15 residues. The germline CDR1 and CDR2 sequences are MRHNA and SNTAGT. CDR3 nucleotides: TGTGCCAGCAGTGACTCTAGCGGGGGGGCCAATGAGCAGTTCTTC. Protein product: CASSDSSGGANEQFF.

The chain combines TRBV6-6 with TRBJ1-4; TRBD1 matches 7 bases. This CDR3 spans 14 amino acids. Germline trimming cut 10 bases from V and 0 bases from J; bases unmatched to any gene: 5. Germline lookup yields CDR1 MNHNY and CDR2 SVGAGI (reference sequence). Written as DNA, the CDR3 is TGTGCCACCGGGACAGCTGCAACTAATGAAAAACTGTTTTTT. It specifies CATGTAATNEKLFF.

The gene calls are TRBV14 and TRBJ2-3; the D gene is possibly TRBD1 (5 bases). CDR3 length: 22 residues. The germline CDR1 and CDR2 sequences are SGHDN and FVKESK. The V and J ends lost 2 bases and 0 bases respectively, with 30 bases between them. The CDR3 DNA follows: TGTGCCAGCAGCCAACAATTCCAGGGTTTGCGGCCTCCGCCGAGTAGCACAGATACGCAGTATTTT. Amino acid sequence: CASSQQFQGLRPPPSSTDTQYF.

The chain couples TRBV9 to TRBJ2-3, with D perhaps TRBD1 (5 bases). Trimming removed 4 bases at V and 4 bases at J, with 16 bases between. CDR3 length: 15 residues. CDR1 is SGDLS and CDR2 is YYNGEE in the germline V gene. CDR3 sequence: CASSPQGAGADTQYF. DNA for the CDR3: TGTGCCAGCAGCCCTCAAGGGGCAGGCGCAGATACGCAGTATTTT. Variable domain in full (rest from reference TRBV9 and TRBJ2-3): DSGVTQTPKHLITATGQRVTLRCSPRSGDLSVYWYQQSLDQGLQFLIQYYNGEERAKGNILERFSAQQFPDLHSELNLSSLELGDSALYFCASSPQGAGADTQYFGPGTRLTVL.

The J gene is TRBJ2-3, the V gene TRBV27, with TRBD1 matching over 9 bases. This CDR3 region has 16 residues. Germline lookup yields CDR1 MNHEY and CDR2 SMNVEV (reference sequence). Losses at the gene ends were 4 bases for V and 0 bases for J; bases not matched to a gene: 5. The DNA for the CDR3 is TGTGCCAGCAGTTCAATACAGGGGGCAAGCACAGATACGCAGTATTTT. Its translation: CASSSIQGASTDTQYF.

This clone occurred a few times. J is TRBJ1-1 and V is TRBV5-1; D unresolved. Between the trimmed V and J ends, which lost 0 bases and 5 bases, there was a span of 5 bases. The CDR3 has 12 residues. Germline lookup yields CDR1 SGHRS and CDR2 YFSETQ. CDR3 DNA: TGCGCCAGCAGCTTGGAGGGAACTGAAGCTTTCTTT. Encoded protein: CASSLEGTEAFF.

V and J are TRBV9 and TRBJ1-5, with TRBD1 matching 12 bases. The length of the CDR3 is 18 residues. V shed 4 bases, J shed 0 bases, and the junction held 8 bases outside the gene matches. Germline V gene data show CDR1 as SGDLS and CDR2 as YYNGEE. The CDR3 DNA reads TGTGCCAGCAGCAACCGGGACAGGGGGCCCTATAGCAATCAGCCCCAGCATTTT. It yields the protein CASSNRDRGPYSNQPQHF.

The J gene is TRBJ1-2, the V gene TRBV7-2; unclear D gene. Trimming pared 0 bases from V and 4 bases from J, leaving 15 bases between. CDR3 length: 16 residues. Germline-derived CDR1 and CDR2 are SGHTA and FQGNSA. As DNA, the CDR3 is TGTGCCAGCAGCTTAGCATCGGAGGGCCACCCCTATGGCTACACCTTC. Translation: CASSLASEGHPYGYTF.